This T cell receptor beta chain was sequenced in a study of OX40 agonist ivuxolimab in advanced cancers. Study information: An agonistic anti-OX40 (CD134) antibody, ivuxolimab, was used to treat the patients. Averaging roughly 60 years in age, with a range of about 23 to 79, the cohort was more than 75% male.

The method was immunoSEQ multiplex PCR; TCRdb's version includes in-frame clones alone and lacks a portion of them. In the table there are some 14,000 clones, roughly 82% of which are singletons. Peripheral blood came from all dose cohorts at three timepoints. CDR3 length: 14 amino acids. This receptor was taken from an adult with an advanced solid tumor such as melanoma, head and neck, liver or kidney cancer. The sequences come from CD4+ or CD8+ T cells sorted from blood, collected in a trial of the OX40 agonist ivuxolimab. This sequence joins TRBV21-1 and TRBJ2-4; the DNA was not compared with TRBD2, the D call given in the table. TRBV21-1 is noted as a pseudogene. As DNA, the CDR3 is TGTGCCAGCAGCCCTCGGGAACCTCTTTACATTCAGTACTTC. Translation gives CASSPREPLYIQYF.